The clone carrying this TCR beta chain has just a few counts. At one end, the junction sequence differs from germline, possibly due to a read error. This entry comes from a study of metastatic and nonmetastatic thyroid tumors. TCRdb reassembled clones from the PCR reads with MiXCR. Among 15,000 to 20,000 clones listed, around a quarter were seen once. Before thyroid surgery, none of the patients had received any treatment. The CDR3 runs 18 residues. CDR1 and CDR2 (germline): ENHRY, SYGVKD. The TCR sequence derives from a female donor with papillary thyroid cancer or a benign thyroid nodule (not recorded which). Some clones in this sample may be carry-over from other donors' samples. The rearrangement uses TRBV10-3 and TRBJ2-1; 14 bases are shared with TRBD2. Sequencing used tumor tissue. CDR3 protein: CATSESLGTSGSGNEQFF. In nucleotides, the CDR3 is TGTGCCACCAGTGAGTCGCTCGGGACTAGCGGGAGTGGTAATGAGCAGTTCTTC.